This T cell receptor (beta chain) stems from a study of chemoradiotherapy in HPV16-positive cancers. Regarding this clone: Its target is not known.

Profiling relied on immunoSEQ multiplex PCR, and the TCRdb table lists in-frame clones only, not all of them. The sample holds fewer than 2,000 clones, 65% to 75% seen once. Repeated repertoire sampling spanned the course of chemoradiotherapy. Study-level findings and limits: Only two HPV16-positive patients supplied the functional HPV-specificity definition.

There are 15 residues in the CDR3. CDR1 and CDR2 (germline): SGHTA, FQGNSA. V lost 2 bases, J lost 6 bases, and 3 bases stayed unmatched. This sequence originates from a human donor with HPV-associated anogenital cancer. This rearrangement joins TRBV7-2 to TRBJ2-1; 11 bases are shared with TRBD2. Sequenced material: tumor tissue, taken from a patient who underwent chemoradiotherapy. CDR3 coding DNA: TGTGCCAGCAGCTTAAGTCTAGCGGGAGGCAATGAGCAGTTCTTC. Protein sequence: CASSLSLAGGNEQFF.